The clone carrying this T cell receptor beta chain was found a few times. The antigen remains unidentified. The entry originates in a study of T-cell reconstitution after alpha-beta-depleted transplantation in children. General study findings and limits: Reported findings indicate that, about two months after transplant, alpha-beta T cells came from several hundred expanded clones, which were derived from non-depleted graft cells. From newly produced T cells came most of the T-cell counts and diversity one year after transplant.

Preparing the TCRbeta library involved the use of unique molecular identifiers. TCRdb re-called the PCR reads with MiXCR, one entry per CDR3 protein. The profile shows approximately 170,000 distinct CDR3 sequences, 11% of them singletons. This clonotype originated in a boy aged 2 to 10 with acute myeloid leukemia, due to receive a stem cell transplant. Specimen: PBMCs, collected before TCRalphabeta/CD19-depleted stem cell transplant.

For the CDR3, the DNA is TGTGCCTGGAGGGATCTGGGGCAATTTGCAGATACGCAGTATTTT. It encodes CAWRDLGQFADTQYF. This rearrangement joins TRBV30 to TRBJ2-3, with D possibly matching TRBD1 (5 bases). V dropped 3 bases and J dropped 4 bases, with 17 bases sitting between them. CDR1 and CDR2 (germline): GTSNPN, SVGIG (reference sequence). The CDR3 runs 15 residues.